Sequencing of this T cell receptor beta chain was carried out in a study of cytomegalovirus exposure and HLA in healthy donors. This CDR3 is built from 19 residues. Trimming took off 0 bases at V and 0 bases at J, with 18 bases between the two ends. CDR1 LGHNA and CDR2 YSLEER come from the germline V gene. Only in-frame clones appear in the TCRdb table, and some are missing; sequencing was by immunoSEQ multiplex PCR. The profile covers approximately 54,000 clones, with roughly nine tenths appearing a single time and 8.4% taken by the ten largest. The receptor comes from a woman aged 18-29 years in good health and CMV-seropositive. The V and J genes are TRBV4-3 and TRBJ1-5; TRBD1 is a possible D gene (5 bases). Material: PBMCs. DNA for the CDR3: TGCGCCAGCAGCCAAGATGCGAGCGCAGGGAGGGGTAGCAATCAGCCCCAGCATTTT. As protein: CASSQDASAGRGSNQPQHF.